Described below is a single TCR beta chain sequence and its context. These data come from a study of blood T cell repertoires in COVID-19. As for the study in general: Whether acute or convalescent, the COVID-19 samples came from the United States, Italy and Spain. PBMCs, B-cell-depleted T cells, or T cells were the source of the cDNA or gDNA that made up the material.

Original analysis: For nucleated cells, counts were estimated from reference gene primer amplification. Here immunoSEQ multiplex PCR was the method, and the copy in TCRdb shows in-frame clones only, minus some. That table furnishes V, J and clone size, whereas the DNA furnished D and trimming. The sample yields about 81,000 clones, roughly 87% seen once. Material for sequencing was peripheral blood. This clonotype was obtained from a man aged 65-85 years with acute or convalescent COVID-19.

DNA for the CDR3: TGTGCCAGCAGCTTAGGTAGCGGGGGCGCCGGGGAGCTGTTTTTT. Encoded protein: CASSLGSGGAGELFF. The chain joins TRBV7-2 to TRBJ2-2; TRBD2 matches at 9 bases. Per the germline V gene, CDR1 is SGHTA and CDR2 is FQGNSA. The J segment lost 6 bases and the V segment lost 1 base, leaving 3 bases of the junction unmatched. CDR3 length: 15 residues.